These T cell receptor beta chains were read from a single sample in a study of OX40 agonist ivuxolimab in advanced cancers. Using immunoSEQ multiplex PCR, the repertoire was profiled, and TCRdb retains in-frame clones only, with some absent. The sample has approximately 74,000 clones, roughly 88% seen once; the top ten hold around 1.9%. The source material was CD4+ or CD8+ T cells sorted from blood, sampled in a trial of the OX40 agonist ivuxolimab. The receptors were sampled from an adult with an advanced solid tumor such as melanoma, head and neck, liver or kidney cancer. Each CDR3 is given with its conserved first and last residue. D genes are given only for firm matches. Size is omitted from some rows. Given values are once, few, many or a class for expanded clones.

V gene: TRBV7-9
J gene: TRBJ2-1
D gene: TRBD2
clone size: NA
CDR3 DNA: TGTGCCAGCATCTCTACGGGGGGGCGAGACAATGAGCAGTTCTTC
CDR3 protein: CASISTGGRDNEQFF

V gene: TRBV30
J gene: TRBJ2-5
D gene: NA
clone size: NA
CDR3 DNA: TGTGCCTGGAGCCGGTCCCGAGAGACCCAGTACTTC
CDR3 protein: CAWSRSRETQYF

V gene: TRBV11-3
J gene: TRBJ1-2
D gene: NA
clone size: NA
CDR3 DNA: TGTGCCAGCAGCTTAGTTATGGGAGACTATGGCTACACCTTC
CDR3 protein: CASSLVMGDYGYTF

V gene: TRBV5-4
J gene: TRBJ2-1
D gene: TRBD1
clone size: NA
CDR3 DNA: TGTGCCAGCAGCCCCGGACAGGCCGGAGAGCAGTTCTTC
CDR3 protein: CASSPGQAGEQFF

V gene: TRBV15
J gene: TRBJ2-7
D gene: NA
clone size: medium-sized
CDR3 DNA: TGTGCCACCAGCAGAGGGCGGACCACCTCCTACGAGCAGTACTTC
CDR3 protein: CATSRGRTTSYEQYF

V gene: TRBV19
J gene: TRBJ1-1
D gene: NA
clone size: NA
CDR3 DNA: TGTGCCAGTAGTGGCCCCCTAGGCACAGGAGCGACGAACACTGAAGCTTTCTTT
CDR3 protein: CASSGPLGTGATNTEAFF

V gene: TRBV27
J gene: TRBJ1-1
D gene: NA
clone size: few
CDR3 DNA: TGTGCCAGCAGTTTCGACTCAGGGAGGGCTGAAGCTTTCTTT
CDR3 protein: CASSFDSGRAEAFF

V gene: TRBV5-1
J gene: TRBJ1-1
D gene: NA
clone size: NA
CDR3 DNA: TGCGCCAGCAGCCAATTAAACGACGGCACTGAAGCTTTCTTT
CDR3 protein: CASSQLNDGTEAFF

V gene: TRBV5-4
J gene: TRBJ2-2
D gene: TRBD2
clone size: NA
CDR3 DNA: TGTGCCAGCAGCATTAACCCGGGGACTAGCGGACACACCGGGGAGCTGTTTTTT
CDR3 protein: CASSINPGTSGHTGELFF

V gene: TRBV5-4
J gene: TRBJ2-6
D gene: NA
clone size: few
CDR3 DNA: TGTGCCAGCAGTCCCGGACTGCGCTCTGGGGCCAACGTCCTGACTTTC
CDR3 protein: CASSPGLRSGANVLTF

V gene: TRBV6-6
J gene: TRBJ1-2
D gene: NA
clone size: few
CDR3 DNA: TGTGCCAGCAGACAACAGGGAGAATCTGGCTACACCTTC
CDR3 protein: CASRQQGESGYTF

V gene: TRBV5-1
J gene: TRBJ2-1
D gene: TRBD2
clone size: few
CDR3 DNA: TGCGCCAGCAGCTTGGCCGGGCTAGCGGGAGGGCCTGATGAGCAGTTCTTC
CDR3 protein: CASSLAGLAGGPDEQFF

V gene: TRBV6-6
J gene: TRBJ2-7
D gene: TRBD2
clone size: once
CDR3 DNA: TGTGCCAGCAGTTACTCAACAGCGGGAGGCAACGAGCAGTACTTC
CDR3 protein: CASSYSTAGGNEQYF

V gene: TRBV30
J gene: TRBJ1-1
D gene: NA
clone size: NA
CDR3 DNA: TGTGCCTGGAGGAGACACGGAGTGAACACTGAAGCTTTCTTT
CDR3 protein: CAWRRHGVNTEAFF

V gene: TRBV4-1
J gene: TRBJ1-2
D gene: TRBD1
clone size: NA
CDR3 DNA: TGCGCCAGCAGCCCTCTCTGGGACAGCGAAAACTATGGCTACACCTTC
CDR3 protein: CASSPLWDSENYGYTF

V gene: TRBV5-1
J gene: TRBJ2-1
D gene: TRBD2
clone size: NA
CDR3 DNA: TGCGCCAGCAGCCTCGAGACTAGCGGGGTCAATGAGCAGTTCTTC
CDR3 protein: CASSLETSGVNEQFF

V gene: TRBV5-4
J gene: TRBJ2-7
D gene: NA
clone size: NA
CDR3 DNA: TGTGCCAGCAGCTTGACGCTGTATAGGGGCGAGCAGTACTTC
CDR3 protein: CASSLTLYRGEQYF

V gene: TRBV6-5
J gene: TRBJ2-1
D gene: TRBD2
clone size: NA
CDR3 DNA: TGTGCCAGCAGTTACTCGTTCCTAGCGGGGAGGAATGAGCAGTTCTTC
CDR3 protein: CASSYSFLAGRNEQFF

V gene: TRBV19
J gene: TRBJ1-2
D gene: NA
clone size: NA
CDR3 DNA: TGTGCCAGTACCTCCTGGACAGACGAGCAGGGGGGCTACACCTTC
CDR3 protein: CASTSWTDEQGGYTF

V gene: TRBV5-4
J gene: TRBJ1-3
D gene: NA
clone size: NA
CDR3 DNA: TGTGCCAGCAGCTTAACTACAGGGTCTGGAAACACCATATATTTT
CDR3 protein: CASSLTTGSGNTIYF

V gene: TRBV9
J gene: TRBJ1-6
D gene: NA
clone size: NA
CDR3 DNA: TGTGCCAGCAGCGTAACCCATCAGGTGTCACCCCTCCACTTT
CDR3 protein: CASSVTHQVSPLHF

V gene: TRBV5-4
J gene: TRBJ2-5
D gene: NA
clone size: NA
CDR3 DNA: TGTGCCAGCAGTCCCGGGACAACTCAAGAGACCCAGTACTTC
CDR3 protein: CASSPGTTQETQYF

V gene: TRBV28
J gene: TRBJ1-4
D gene: NA
clone size: NA
CDR3 DNA: TGTGCCAGCAGTTTATCCCATTTGAGGGAAAAACTGTTTTTT
CDR3 protein: CASSLSHLREKLFF

V gene: TRBV28
J gene: TRBJ2-7
D gene: NA
clone size: NA
CDR3 DNA: TGTGCCAGCAGATTGGGGCGCGAGCAGTACTTC
CDR3 protein: CASRLGREQYF

V gene: TRBV19
J gene: TRBJ2-1
D gene: NA
clone size: NA
CDR3 DNA: TGTGCCAGTAGTAGTTGGGCGGGGCAGGGCGAATACAATGAGCAGTTCTTC
CDR3 protein: CASSSWAGQGEYNEQFF

V gene: TRBV11-2
J gene: TRBJ2-3
D gene: TRBD2
clone size: NA
CDR3 DNA: TGTGCCAGCAGCAACCGGAGACTAGCGGGTGAAGATACGCAGTATTTT
CDR3 protein: CASSNRRLAGEDTQYF

V gene: TRBV15
J gene: TRBJ2-3
D gene: TRBD1
clone size: NA
CDR3 DNA: TGTGCCACCAGCAGGGACAGGAAAATCACAGATACGCAGTATTTT
CDR3 protein: CATSRDRKITDTQYF

V gene: TRBV18
J gene: TRBJ1-1
D gene: TRBD1
clone size: once
CDR3 DNA: TGTGCCAGCTCACTTGGACAGGCGGTTGAAGCTTTCTTT
CDR3 protein: CASSLGQAVEAFF

V gene: TRBV7-9
J gene: TRBJ2-7
D gene: NA
clone size: NA
CDR3 DNA: TGTGCCAGCAGCTTAGATAAGGGTCTTGGATCCTACGAGCAGTACTTC
CDR3 protein: CASSLDKGLGSYEQYF

V gene: TRBV6-5
J gene: TRBJ2-5
D gene: NA
clone size: NA
CDR3 DNA: TGTGCCAGCAGAAGAGGGGAGACCCAGTACTTC
CDR3 protein: CASRRGETQYF

V gene: TRBV7-9
J gene: TRBJ1-1
D gene: NA
clone size: few
CDR3 DNA: TGTGCCAGCAGCTTACAGGGTAGCGGCACTGAAGCTTTCTTT
CDR3 protein: CASSLQGSGTEAFF